This is a list of T cell receptor beta chains from one sample in a study of T cell repertoires in cytomegalovirus infection. Antigen specificity for these receptors is unknown. A single record per CDR3 protein comes from TCRdb applying MiXCR to the reads. The table records 55,000 to 85,000 distinct CDR3 sequences, 20% of them present only once. The material sequenced was CD8+ T cells from cultured PBMCs, taken from culture after CMV antigen stimulation. All receptors derive from a human donor in good health (CMV status not recorded). Some clones in this sample may be carry-over from other donors' samples. CDR3s include the opening cysteine and the closing phenylalanine or tryptophan. Each record gives: D gene, J gene, V gene, clone size, CDR3 protein, CDR3 DNA. A D gene is named only where the DNA matches it firmly. A clone size is listed for some rows: how often the clone was seen (once, few, many), or a class if it is expanded.

>TRBD1|TRBJ1-2|TRBV12-3/TRBV12-4|NA
CASSFTGDYGYTF
TGTGCCAGCAGTTTTACAGGGGACTATGGCTACACCTTC
>TRBD2|TRBJ2-5|TRBV6-1|few
CASRPLAGVSEETQYF
TGTGCCAGCAGACCACTAGCGGGGGTCTCAGAAGAGACCCAGTACTTC
>TRBD2|TRBJ2-2|TRBV27|many
CASSSWGSGGRNTGELFF
TGTGCCAGCAGCAGTTGGGGTAGCGGGGGGAGGAACACCGGGGAGCTGTTTTTT
>NA|TRBJ2-4|TRBV19|NA
CASSIGDKNIQYF
TGTGCCAGTAGTATAGGGGACAAAAACATTCAGTACTTC
>TRBD1|TRBJ2-7|TRBV5-5|NA
CASSLWDRTGWEQYF
TGTGCCAGCAGCTTGTGGGACAGGACCGGGTGGGAGCAGTACTTC
>TRBD2|TRBJ2-1|TRBV7-6|NA
CASSPDSGERGNEQFF
TGTGCCAGCAGCCCGGATAGCGGGGAGCGTGGAAATGAGCAGTTCTTC
>NA|TRBJ2-7|TRBV7-9|NA
CASSSTGGTYEQYF
TGTGCCAGCAGCTCCACGGGCGGGACCTACGAGCAGTACTTC
>NA|TRBJ1-3|TRBV4-3|few
CASSQEIGDWQGNTIYF
TGCGCCAGCAGCCAAGAAATCGGGGATTGGCAGGGGAACACCATATATTTT
>TRBD1|TRBJ2-1|TRBV6-2/TRBV6-3|NA
CASRPPGQGSYNEQFF
TGTGCCAGCAGGCCACCGGGACAGGGCTCCTACAATGAGCAGTTCTTC
>TRBD1|TRBJ2-1|TRBV12-3/TRBV12-4|NA
CASSRGQGSVNEQFF
TGTGCCAGCAGCCGTGGACAGGGGTCGGTCAATGAGCAGTTCTTC
>NA|TRBJ2-2|TRBV7-6|NA
CASSFPNGRRTNTGELFF
TGTGCCAGCAGCTTCCCCAATGGTCGGAGGACGAACACCGGGGAGCTGTTTTTT
>NA|TRBJ2-1|TRBV27|many
CASSLGVGGPSYNEQFF
TGTGCCAGCAGTTTGGGGGTCGGGGGACCCTCCTACAATGAGCAGTTCTTC
>NA|TRBJ2-3|TRBV7-2|few
CASSLGPTTVDTQYF
TGTGCCAGCAGCCTAGGACCAACGACAGTAGATACGCAGTATTTT
>NA|TRBJ1-2|TRBV7-9|NA
CASSPPGNYGYTF
TGTGCCAGCAGCCCCCCAGGGAACTATGGCTACACCTTC
>NA|TRBJ1-2|TRBV12-3/TRBV12-4|NA
CASSSGPYNYGYTF
TGTGCCAGCAGCTCGGGCCCATACAATTATGGCTACACCTTC
>NA|TRBJ1-1|TRBV7-6|few
CASSLRASGTEAFF
TGTGCCAGCAGCTTAAGAGCTTCTGGCACTGAAGCTTTCTTT
>NA|TRBJ2-7|TRBV6-2/TRBV6-3|many
CASSYPAGTIPSYEQYF
TGTGCCAGCAGTTACCCCGCCGGGACGATACCCTCCTACGAGCAGTACTTC
>TRBD2|TRBJ2-5|TRBV6-6|few
CASSYSTSGPQETQYF
TGTGCCAGCAGTTACTCGACTAGCGGGCCTCAAGAGACCCAGTACTTC
>NA|TRBJ2-5|TRBV28|NA
CASSLGPQQTQYF
TGTGCCAGCAGTTTAGGTCCCCAACAGACCCAGTACTTC
>TRBD1|TRBJ2-7|TRBV7-2|few
CASSPDRNPYEQYF
TGTGCCAGCAGCCCGGACAGGAATCCCTACGAGCAGTACTTC
>TRBD1|TRBJ1-2|TRBV29-1|NA
CSVTGQGMSRGYTF
TGCAGCGTTACGGGACAGGGGATGTCGAGAGGCTACACCTTC
>NA|TRBJ1-1|TRBV6-2/TRBV6-3|NA
CASSSISTEAFF
TGTGCCAGCAGTTCTATAAGCACTGAAGCTTTCTTT
>TRBD1|TRBJ2-1|TRBV4-3|once
CASSQEGGTGIVFRNEQFF
TGCGCCAGCAGCCAAGAAGGAGGGACAGGGATAGTTTTCAGGAATGAGCAGTTCTTC
>NA|TRBJ1-5|TRBV7-6|NA
CASSHSNQPQHF
TGTGCCAGCAGTCATAGCAATCAGCCCCAGCATTTT
>NA|TRBJ1-4|TRBV7-2|NA
CASSLAELRERTDEKLFF
TGTGCCAGCAGCTTAGCAGAGTTAAGGGAGCGGACGGACGAAAAACTGTTTTTT
>NA|TRBJ1-4|TRBV12-3/TRBV12-4|few
CASSLVRGMIYEKLFF
TGTGCCAGCAGTTTAGTGCGGGGAATGATTTATGAAAAACTGTTTTTT
>NA|TRBJ1-4|TRBV10-3|NA
CAIRDSEKLFF
TGTGCCATCAGAGACAGTGAAAAACTGTTTTTT
>NA|TRBJ2-3|TRBV7-3|few
CASSLETGAQYF
TGTGCCAGCAGCTTAGAGACCGGTGCGCAGTATTTT
>NA|TRBJ2-7|TRBV12-3/TRBV12-4|NA
CASSFDRYEQYF
TGTGCCAGCAGTTTCGACAGATACGAGCAGTACTTC
>NA|TRBJ1-5|TRBV12-3/TRBV12-4|few
CASSFGTIKPQHF
TGTGCCAGCAGTTTTGGGACCATCAAACCCCAGCATTTT
>TRBD1|TRBJ1-4|TRBV6-5|many
CASSYSSGGKLFF
TGTGCCAGCAGTTACTCTTCAGGGGGAAAACTGTTTTTT
>TRBD1|TRBJ1-4|TRBV25-1|NA
CALDGPDRGQPNEKLFF
TGTGCCTTAGATGGGCCGGACAGGGGGCAGCCTAATGAAAAACTGTTTTTT
>NA|TRBJ2-7|TRBV9|few
CASSPRQGISYEQYF
TGTGCCAGCAGCCCCCGGCAGGGAATATCCTACGAGCAGTACTTC
>NA|TRBJ2-1|TRBV7-9|NA
CASSLEPSYNEQFF
TGTGCCAGCAGCTTAGAACCGTCCTACAATGAGCAGTTCTTC
>NA|TRBJ1-1|TRBV4-1|few
CASSLRATNTEAFF
TGCGCCAGCAGCCTCCGGGCGACGAACACTGAAGCTTTCTTT
>TRBD1|TRBJ2-7|TRBV4-1|few
CASSQAFTGGYEQYF
TGCGCCAGCAGCCAAGCGTTCACAGGGGGCTACGAGCAGTACTTC
>TRBD2|TRBJ2-1|TRBV7-8|NA
CASSFPQGGNEQFF
TGTGCCAGCAGCTTTCCCCAGGGAGGGAATGAGCAGTTCTTC